This T cell receptor (beta chain) was recorded in a study of blood T cell repertoires in COVID-19. About the study: COVID-19 samples, acute and convalescent, were from the United States, Italy and Spain.

Repertoires were generated with immunoSEQ multiplex PCR, while TCRdb's copy carries only in-frame clones and drops some. The table has around 76,000 clones, 65% to 85% seen once. The germline gives CDR1 MDHEN, CDR2 SYDVKM. This CDR3 has 15 amino acids. The V gene lost 5 bases and the J gene lost 0 bases, with 14 bases spanning the gap. In this sample, this clone turned up a few times. The chain combines TRBV28 with TRBJ2-7; possible D gene TRBD2, 5 bases. The specimen sequenced was peripheral blood. The sequence was obtained from a man between 50 and 59 years old with COVID-19, enrolled during active disease. The CDR3 spells CASSPPGIYSYEQYF. The CDR3 DNA sequence: TGTGCCAGCAGTCCACCCGGGATTTACTCCTACGAGCAGTACTTC. The full variable domain, rest sourced from reference TRBV28 and TRBJ2-7, is DVKVTQSSRYLVKRTGEKVFLECVQDMDHENMFWYRQDPGLGLRLIYFSYDVKMKEKGDIPEGYSVSREKKERFSLILESASTNQTSMYLCASSPPGIYSYEQYFGPGTRLTVT.